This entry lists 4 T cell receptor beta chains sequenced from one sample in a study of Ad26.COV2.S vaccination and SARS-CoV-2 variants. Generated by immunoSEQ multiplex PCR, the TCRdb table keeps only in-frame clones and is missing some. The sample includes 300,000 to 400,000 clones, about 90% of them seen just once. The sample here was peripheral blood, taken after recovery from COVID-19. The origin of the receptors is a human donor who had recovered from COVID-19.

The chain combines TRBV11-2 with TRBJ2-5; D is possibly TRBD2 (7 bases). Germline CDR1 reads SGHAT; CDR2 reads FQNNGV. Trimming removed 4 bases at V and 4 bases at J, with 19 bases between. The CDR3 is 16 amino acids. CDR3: CASSSVRGAKGETQYF. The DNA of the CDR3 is TGTGCCAGCAGCTCAGTTCGGGGGGCGAAGGGAGAGACCCAGTACTTC.

CDR3 sequence: CASSLGVRTGNTIYF. As DNA, the CDR3 is TGTGCCAGCAGCTTGGGGGTAAGAACTGGAAACACCATATATTTT. This chain joins TRBV5-6 and TRBJ1-3; no definite D call. The germline V and J ends were trimmed by 0 bases and 2 bases, with 9 bases remaining between them. Germline CDR1 SGHDT, CDR2 YYEEEE. The length of the CDR3 is 15 residues.

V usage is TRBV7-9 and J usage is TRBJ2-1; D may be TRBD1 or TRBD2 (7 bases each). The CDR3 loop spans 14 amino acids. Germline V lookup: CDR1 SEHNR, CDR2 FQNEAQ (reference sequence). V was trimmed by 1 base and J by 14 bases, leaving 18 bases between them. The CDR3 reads CASSLDGVGGGEFF. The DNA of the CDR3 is TGTGCCAGCAGCTTAGACGGGGTGGGAGGGGGCGAGTTCTTC. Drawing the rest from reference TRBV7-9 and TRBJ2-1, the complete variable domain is DTGVSQNPRHKITKRGQNVTFRCDPISEHNRLYWYRQTLGQGPEFLTYFQNEAQLEKSRLLSDRFSAERPKGSFSTLEIQRTEQGDSAMYLCASSLDGVGGGEFFGPGTRLTVL.

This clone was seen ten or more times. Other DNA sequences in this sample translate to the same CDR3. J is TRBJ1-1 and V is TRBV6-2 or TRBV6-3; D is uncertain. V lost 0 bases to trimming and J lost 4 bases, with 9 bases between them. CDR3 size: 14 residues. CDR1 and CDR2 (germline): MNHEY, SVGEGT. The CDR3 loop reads CASSYSRGTTEAFF. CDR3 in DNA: TGTGCCAGCAGTTACTCGAGAGGTACCACTGAAGCTTTCTTT.